The sequence of this T cell receptor (beta chain) was determined in a study of blood T cell repertoires in COVID-19. Study-wide context: Acute-phase and convalescent COVID-19 samples originated in the United States, Italy and Spain.

In the original workflow: Scientists estimated how many nucleated cells there were by amplifying reference gene primers. Sequencing was performed with immunoSEQ multiplex PCR; in TCRdb, only in-frame clones are kept and a portion is missing. The DNA gave D and trimming, while V, J and clone size come from that table. This table holds about 130,000 clones, about 88% found once. The germline V and J ends were trimmed by 4 bases and 4 bases, with 11 bases remaining between them. Germline values: CDR1 SEHNR, CDR2 FQNEAQ (reference sequence). This CDR3 comprises 14 residues. The specimen sequenced was PBMCs or T cells enriched from blood (not recorded which). The sequence was collected from a woman between 45 and 65 years old who had recovered from COVID-19. The rearrangement uses TRBV7-9 and TRBJ1-5, with D uncertain. The CDR3 loop reads CASSSQYGNQPQHF. The CDR3 DNA sequence: TGTGCCAGCAGCTCTCAGTACGGGAATCAGCCCCAGCATTTT.